The sequence of this T cell receptor (beta chain) was determined in a study of cytomegalovirus exposure and HLA in healthy donors. Data came from immunoSEQ multiplex PCR; TCRdb stores just in-frame clones and leaves some out. The sample consists of 95,000 to 120,000 clones, over 75% of them appearing once. V was clipped by 3 bases and J by 3 bases; unmatched bases: 2. In germline, CDR1 is SGHRS, CDR2 YFSETQ. CDR3 length: 15 residues. This receptor was obtained from a woman aged 18-29 years in good health and CMV-seronegative. This chain joins TRBV5-1 and TRBJ2-7, with 14 bases aligning to TRBD2. Sequencing was done on a sample of PBMCs. CDR3 bases: TGCGCCAGCAGCTGGACTAGCGGGGGGTTCTACGAGCAGTACTTC. This translates into CASSWTSGGFYEQYF.